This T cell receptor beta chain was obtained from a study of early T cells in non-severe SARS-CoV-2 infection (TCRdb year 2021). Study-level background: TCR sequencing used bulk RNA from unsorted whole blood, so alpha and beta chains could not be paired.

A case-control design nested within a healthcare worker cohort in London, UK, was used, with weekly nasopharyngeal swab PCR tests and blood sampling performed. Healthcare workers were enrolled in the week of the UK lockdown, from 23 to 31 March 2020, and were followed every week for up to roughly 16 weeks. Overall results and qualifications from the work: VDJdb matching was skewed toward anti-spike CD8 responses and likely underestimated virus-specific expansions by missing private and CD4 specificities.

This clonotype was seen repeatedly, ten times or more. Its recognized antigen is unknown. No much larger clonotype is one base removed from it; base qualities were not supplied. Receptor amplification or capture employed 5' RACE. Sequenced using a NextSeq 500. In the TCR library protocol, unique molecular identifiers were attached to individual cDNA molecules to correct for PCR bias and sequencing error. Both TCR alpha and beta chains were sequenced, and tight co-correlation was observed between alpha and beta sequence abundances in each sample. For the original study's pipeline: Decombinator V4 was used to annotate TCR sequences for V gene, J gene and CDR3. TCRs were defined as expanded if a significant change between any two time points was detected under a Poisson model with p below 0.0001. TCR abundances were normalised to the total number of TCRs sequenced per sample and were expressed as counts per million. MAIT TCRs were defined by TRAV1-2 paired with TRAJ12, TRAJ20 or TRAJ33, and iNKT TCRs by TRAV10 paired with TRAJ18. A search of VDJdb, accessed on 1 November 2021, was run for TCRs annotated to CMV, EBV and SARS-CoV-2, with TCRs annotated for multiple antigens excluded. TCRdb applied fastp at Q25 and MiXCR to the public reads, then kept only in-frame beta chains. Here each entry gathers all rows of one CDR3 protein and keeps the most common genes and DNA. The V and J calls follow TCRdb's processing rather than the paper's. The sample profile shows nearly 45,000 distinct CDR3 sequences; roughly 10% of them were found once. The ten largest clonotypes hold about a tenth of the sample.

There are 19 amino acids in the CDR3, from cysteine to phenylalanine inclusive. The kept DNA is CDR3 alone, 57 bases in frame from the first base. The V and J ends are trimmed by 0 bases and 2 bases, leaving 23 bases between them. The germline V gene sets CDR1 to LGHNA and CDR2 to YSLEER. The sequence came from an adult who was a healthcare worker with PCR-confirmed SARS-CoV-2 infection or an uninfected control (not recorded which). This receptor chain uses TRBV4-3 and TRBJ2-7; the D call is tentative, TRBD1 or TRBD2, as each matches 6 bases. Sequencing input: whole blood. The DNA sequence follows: TGCGCCAGCAGCCAAGAAATTACTATTAGGGGGGATAGAGCCTACGAGCAGTACTTC. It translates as CASSQEITIRGDRAYEQYF.